Shown below are 17 T cell receptor beta chains from a single sample sequenced in a study of shared clonotypes between healthy human individuals. The protocol was immunoSEQ multiplex PCR, while the TCRdb copy is restricted to in-frame clones and leaves out a portion. The table lists over a million clones, 75% of them singletons, with about 1.5% in the top ten. Sequenced input: memory CD4+ T cells sorted from blood. Subset meaning: CD45RA-negative fraction. All receptors derive from a man between 18 and 29 years old in good health.

The rearrangement joins TRBV14 to TRBJ2-7, with a tentative D call TRBD2 (5 bases). Germline V gives CDR1 SGHDN, CDR2 FVKESK. The CDR3 sequence is 15 residues long. V gave up 5 bases and J gave up 5 bases, with 19 bases separating them. In DNA, the CDR3 is TGTGCCAGCAGCTCCCACTCGGGCGGGCGAGACGAGCAGTACTTC. Translating gives CASSSHSGGRDEQYF.

The chain recombines TRBV19 with TRBJ1-5, with D unresolved. There are 13 residues in the CDR3. Trimming took off 0 bases at V and 6 bases at J, with 6 bases between the two ends. The germline CDR1 and CDR2 sequences are LNHDA and SQIVND (reference sequence). In DNA, the CDR3 is TGTGCCAGTAGTATAGATCTTAGTCAGCCCCAGCATTTT. Translating gives CASSIDLSQPQHF.

Worth noting for this clone: Other DNA variants within this sample encode the same CDR3. The J gene is TRBJ1-5, the V gene TRBV27; TRBD1 might be the D (6 bases). CDR3 length: 17 residues. Germline V gene sequence: CDR1 MNHEY, CDR2 SMNVEV (reference sequence). Trimming left V 3 bases short and J 0 bases short, with 15 bases between. The CDR3 DNA reads as TGTGCCAGCAGTTTCCTACAGGGAGGTTATAGCAATCAGCCCCAGCATTTT. Its translation is CASSFLQGGYSNQPQHF.

This rearrangement joins TRBV10-2 to TRBJ1-1, with D unclear. V gave up 8 bases and J gave up 10 bases, with 17 bases separating them. The V gene's germline CDR1 is WSHSY and CDR2 SAAADI. This CDR3 has 12 amino acids. CDR3 coding DNA: TGCGCCAGCGGAGGCACCGGCCTGGTAGCTTTCTTT. Its protein product is CASGGTGLVAFF.

Concerning this clone itself: This sample also contains other DNA sequences that code for the same CDR3. This rearrangement joins TRBV5-1 to TRBJ2-3; no definite D call. The CDR3 has 14 residues. Per the germline V gene, CDR1 is SGHRS and CDR2 is YFSETQ. The V gene lost 0 bases and the J gene lost 0 bases, with 5 bases spanning the gap. CDR3 nucleotides: TGCGCCAGCAGCTTGGGACCGAGCACAGATACGCAGTATTTT. The encoded protein is CASSLGPSTDTQYF.

The chain recombines TRBV28 with TRBJ1-2; no clear D. The CDR3 is 12 residues long. Germline V gives CDR1 MDHEN, CDR2 SYDVKM. Trimming left V 5 bases short and J 5 bases short, with 9 bases between. The CDR3 reads CASSEAAYGYTF. The CDR3, as DNA: TGTGCCAGCAGTGAGGCAGCTTATGGCTACACCTTC.

The chain is built from TRBV2 and TRBJ2-4; D unresolved. Germline assignment: CDR1 SNHLY and CDR2 FYNNEI. The CDR3 runs to 13 residues. Trimming cost V 2 bases and J 10 bases, with 12 bases left between them. In DNA, the CDR3 is TGTGCCAGCAGTGAATCTAGGGTCGGGATTCAGTACTTC. Translation: CASSESRVGIQYF.

The J gene is TRBJ2-7, the V gene TRBV6-5; 10 bases match TRBD2. The CDR3 sequence is 15 residues long. Germline trimming cut 6 bases from V and 3 bases from J; bases unmatched to any gene: 8. CDR1 is MNHEY, CDR2 SVGAGI, per germline. The CDR3 here is CASRDIAGGIYEQYF. Here the CDR3 DNA reads TGTGCCAGCAGGGATATAGCGGGAGGCATCTACGAGCAGTACTTC.

The chain recombines TRBV27 with TRBJ2-3; D is perhaps TRBD2 (6 bases). There are 14 residues in the CDR3. CDR1 is MNHEY, CDR2 SMNVEV, per germline (reference sequence). V shed 7 bases and J shed 1 base, with 12 bases lying between them. This CDR3 is CASKEAGRTDTQYF. For the CDR3, the DNA is TGTGCCAGCAAAGAGGCGGGACGCACAGATACGCAGTATTTT.

In this sample, this clone turned up once. This chain joins TRBV28 and TRBJ1-4; D is undetermined. The length of the CDR3 is 15 residues. The ends were cut back, 6 bases at V and 8 bases at J, with 19 bases in the middle. The germline V gene encodes CDR1 MDHEN and CDR2 SYDVKM. CDR3 sequence: CASRPHRTFGEKLFF. CDR3 bases: TGTGCCAGCAGACCCCATCGGACGTTTGGGGAAAAACTGTTTTTT.

The chain couples TRBV27 to TRBJ2-2, with unresolved D. The length of the CDR3 is 15 residues. The germline CDR1 and CDR2 sequences are MNHEY and SMNVEV (reference sequence). Between the trimmed V and J ends, which lost 2 bases and 4 bases, there was a span of 11 bases. CDR3 nucleotide sequence: TGTGCCAGCAGTTTAACCCGGAGCTCCACCGGGGAGCTGTTTTTT. It translates to CASSLTRSSTGELFF.

The chain carries TRBV7-2 and TRBJ2-3; TRBD2 agrees at 14 bases. The CDR3 has 17 amino acids. Germline CDR1 and CDR2: SGHTA and FQGNSA. Germline trimming cut 5 bases from V and 4 bases from J; bases unmatched to any gene: 8. In nucleotides, the CDR3 is TGTGCCAGCAGCCCTCGGGGACTAGCGGGAGTGGCAGATACGCAGTATTTT. Translating it yields CASSPRGLAGVADTQYF.

This rearrangement joins TRBV28 to TRBJ2-6; a possible D gene is TRBD1 (6 bases). This CDR3 contains 15 residues. Germline V lookup: CDR1 MDHEN, CDR2 SYDVKM. With 7 bases removed from V and 0 bases from J, the gap between germline ends came to 10 bases. The CDR3 region has the DNA TGTGCCAGCACCGAAGGGGGCTCTGGGGCCAACGTCCTGACTTTC. This translates into CASTEGGSGANVLTF.

This clone was seen only once. CDR3 sequence (DNA): TGTGCCTGGAAAGCGGGAGGGTTCGGTATGCATGAGCAGTTCTTC. This gives the protein CAWKAGGFGMHEQFF. V gene TRBV30 combines with J gene TRBJ2-1; 10 bases fit TRBD2. Per the germline V gene, CDR1 is GTSNPN and CDR2 is SVGIG (reference sequence). The CDR3 is 15 amino acids. J lost 8 bases, V lost 4 bases, and 11 bases had no gene match.

CDR3 sequence reads: CASSLAVGQQYGYTF. CDR3 nucleotides: TGTGCCAGCAGCTTGGCGGTGGGACAGCAGTATGGCTACACCTTC. This sequence joins TRBV5-4 and TRBJ1-2; 7 bases are a match to TRBD1. The CDR3 contains 15 residues. Germline V gene sequence: CDR1 SGHNT, CDR2 YYREEE (reference sequence). The V and J ends lost 0 bases and 5 bases, in that order; junction bases with no gene match: 7.

The rearrangement joins TRBV5-4 to TRBJ1-1, with D perhaps TRBD1 (5 bases). The CDR3 has 15 residues. The V gene lost 7 bases and the J gene lost 0 bases, with 16 bases spanning the gap. Germline assignment: CDR1 SGHNT and CDR2 YYREEE (reference sequence). The CDR3 loop reads CASSRSGPMNTEAFF. CDR3 sequence (DNA): TGTGCCAGCTCCCGGTCGGGACCCATGAACACTGAAGCTTTCTTT.

As for this clone: An end of the junction does not agree with germline; a read error may underlie this. V and J are TRBV5-6 and TRBJ1-1; D unclear. Germline V gene lookup returns CDR1 SGHDT and CDR2 YYEEEE. The CDR3 consists of 15 residues. The DNA of the CDR3 is TGTGCCAGCAGATTGGGGAAAGGGAAGAACACTGAAGCTTTCTTT. This gives the protein CASRLGKGKNTEAFF.